This T cell receptor (beta chain) was captured in a study of T cells in Graves' hyperthyroidism and ophthalmopathy. The germline gives CDR1 SGHTA, CDR2 FQGNSA. The CDR3 runs to 17 residues. Trimming at V came to 4 bases and at J to 8 bases, leaving 16 bases not matched to a gene. This clonotype was observed at least ten times. The diagnoses drew upon clinical symptoms, serum thyroxine and TRAb, thyroid ultrasound and orbital computed tomography. RNA transcripts were the template for amplifying TCR beta CDR3 regions. During a first-round RT-PCR of the TCR CDR3, the HTBI primer set was used. From the multiplex PCR reads, TCRdb called clonotypes with MiXCR, one entry per CDR3 protein. The sample lists about 400,000 distinct CDR3 sequences, around 15% seen once, with around a fifth in the top ten.

The TCR comes from a woman aged 25 to 39 with Graves' ophthalmopathy. The specimen was blood. This chain uses TRBV7-2 with TRBJ2-1, with 8 bases lining up with TRBD2. The CDR3 DNA is TGTGCCAGCAGCTCTAATCCGCGGGGGGTACCAACGGATGAGCAGTTCTTC. Residues: CASSSNPRGVPTDEQFF. Combining the CDR3 with reference TRBV7-2 and TRBJ2-1 gives the whole variable domain GAGVSQSPSNKVTEKGKDVELRCDPISGHTALYWYRQSLGQGLEFLIYFQGNSAPDKSGLPSDRFSAERTGGSVSTLTIQRTQQEDSAVYLCASSSNPRGVPTDEQFFGPGTRLTVL.